This T cell receptor beta chain was sequenced for a study of T cell responses to AZD1222 COVID-19 vaccine. Study-level findings and limits: Nearly half of spike-specific TCRs reportedly target unmutated variant regions. The study found Spike-specific TCR breadth and depth rose after two AZD1222 doses. The donor cohort was predominantly white British with a female majority, and clonal diversity may have been underestimated.

Details on this clone: The antigen remains undetermined.

Here immunoSEQ multiplex PCR was the method, and the copy in TCRdb shows in-frame clones only, minus some. The sample holds around 100,000 clones, roughly 84% seen once. The specimen was peripheral blood, collected on day 0 of AZD1222 vaccination. This receptor was identified in an adult in good health.

CDR3 nucleotides: TGTGCCAGCAGCTTAGTAGTGGGACAGGGAACCTATGGCTACACCTTC. This sequence encodes CASSLVVGQGTYGYTF. The V gene is TRBV7-9, the J gene TRBJ1-2, with TRBD1 identical over 9 bases. CDR1 and CDR2 (germline): SEHNR, FQNEAQ (reference sequence). This CDR3 is built from 16 residues. Losses at the gene ends were 1 base for V and 4 bases for J; bases not matched to a gene: 7.